The 19 T cell receptor beta chains listed next were all sequenced from one sample in a study of blood T cell repertoires in COVID-19 (dated by TCRdb to about 2020). The library came from the immunoSEQ multiplex PCR assay. TCRdb provides this immuneACCESS table in a form limited to in-frame rearrangements. Some clones are lacking; in checked studies, under half of them reflect an unresolved V gene, and why the rest are absent is not known. In all, the sample holds 250,000 or so clones, and 90% of those were seen once. Around 1.9% of the sample is taken by the ten largest. The source material was peripheral blood. Receptors were obtained from a woman in her sixties with COVID-19, enrolled during active disease.

This chain uses TRBV5-6 with TRBJ2-1; the D is unclear. Germline V lookup: CDR1 SGHDT, CDR2 YYEEEE. The CDR3 loop spans 16 amino acids. Trimming removed 6 bases from V and 0 bases from J, with 16 bases in between. The CDR3 coding sequence is TGTGCCAGCAACCCGGTTGGGCAGAACTCCTACAATGAGCAGTTCTTC. Translating gives CASNPVGQNSYNEQFF.

This chain links TRBV27 with TRBJ1-1, with unresolved D. This CDR3 spans 13 amino acids. Between the trimmed V and J ends, which lost 2 bases and 0 bases, there was a span of 4 bases. Per germline, CDR1 MNHEY and CDR2 SMNVEV (reference sequence). The CDR3 sequence: CASSLQVNTEAFF. CDR3 nucleotide sequence: TGTGCCAGCAGTTTACAGGTGAACACTGAAGCTTTCTTT.

The chain recombines TRBV18 with TRBJ1-4; D gene unclear. CDR1 and CDR2 (germline): KGHSH, LQKENI. The V end lost 6 bases, the J end lost 10 bases, and 18 bases lay between the germline ends. CDR3 length: 14 amino acids. This chain's CDR3 is CASSPRSEAGKLFF. For the CDR3, the DNA is TGTGCCAGCTCCCCTAGATCTGAGGCCGGAAAACTGTTTTTT.

The chain recombines TRBV5-1 with TRBJ1-2; 8 bases are a match to TRBD1. Germline CDR1 and CDR2: SGHRS and YFSETQ. CDR3 length: 17 residues. Trimming took 1 base from V and 0 from J; bases not matched to a gene: 8. DNA of the CDR3: TGCGCCAGCAGCTTGCTCGGACAGGGTCGGTCTAACTATGGCTACACCTTC. Residues: CASSLLGQGRSNYGYTF.

V and J are TRBV6-5 and TRBJ1-5, with D possibly being TRBD1 (5 bases). Trimming stripped 6 bases from V and 5 bases from J, with 11 bases between. The CDR3 length is 13 residues. CDR1 and CDR2 from the germline V gene are MNHEY and SVGAGI. The CDR3 region is CASRPRDYQPQHF. The CDR3 nucleotides are TGTGCCAGCAGGCCCAGGGACTATCAGCCCCAGCATTTT.

The chain couples TRBV12-5 to TRBJ1-5, with TRBD1 matching 9 bases. The germline V gene has CDR1 LGHNT and CDR2 FRNRAP. Trimming took 1 base from V and 5 from J; bases not matched to a gene: 3. This CDR3 is 15 amino acids long. CDR3 sequence (DNA): TGTGCTAGTGGTTTGGCTCGGACAGGGGATCAGCCCCAGCATTTT. The encoded protein is CASGLARTGDQPQHF.

This chain joins TRBV5-1 and TRBJ1-2; TRBD1 matches 9 bases. The V gene end was trimmed by 2 bases and the J gene end by 7 bases; junction bases not matched to a gene: 9. Germline lookup yields CDR1 SGHRS and CDR2 YFSETQ. The CDR3 totals 15 residues. CDR3 in amino acids: CASSLQQGAHSGYTF. The CDR3 DNA reads TGCGCCAGCAGCTTACAACAGGGGGCTCATTCTGGCTACACCTTC.

This chain uses TRBV5-1 with TRBJ2-6; D is unresolved. The V end lost 0 bases, the J end lost 0 bases, and 13 bases lay between the germline ends. Germline CDR1 SGHRS, CDR2 YFSETQ. This CDR3 comprises 18 residues. The CDR3 nucleotides are TGCGCCAGCAGCTTGGGACTGGAAGCCGACTCTGGGGCCAACGTCCTGACTTTC. It translates to CASSLGLEADSGANVLTF.

The chain carries TRBV19 and TRBJ2-7, with D perhaps TRBD1 (7 bases). CDR3 length equals 15 residues. Trimming left V 3 bases short and J 4 bases short, with 16 bases between. CDR1 is LNHDA, CDR2 SQIVND, per germline (reference sequence). In DNA form, the CDR3 reads TGTGCCAGTAGTATTCTCCCAGGGGGGAGTTACGAGCAGTACTTC. Its translation: CASSILPGGSYEQYF.

The rearrangement uses TRBV2 and TRBJ2-3, with 9 nucleotides matching TRBD1. The V gene's germline CDR1 is SNHLY and CDR2 FYNNEI. Trimming took 10 bases from V and 5 from J; bases not matched to a gene: 10. This CDR3 is 14 amino acids long. The CDR3: CATPTDRGEDTQYF. CDR3 sequence (DNA): TGTGCCACCCCGACGGACAGGGGTGAAGATACGCAGTATTTT.

The chain recombines TRBV5-4 with TRBJ1-2; TRBD1 aligns across 7 bases. Germline CDR1 is SGHNT and CDR2 is YYREEE (reference sequence). This CDR3 spans 15 amino acids. The V and J ends lost 2 bases and 6 bases, in that order; junction bases with no gene match: 10. CDR3 in DNA: TGTGCCAGCAGCTTCAAACAGGAGGGGGCCAATGGCTACACCTTC. Encoded protein: CASSFKQEGANGYTF.

The chain has TRBV27 and TRBJ2-7, with D maybe TRBD1 (5 bases). Germline CDR1 MNHEY, CDR2 SMNVEV (reference sequence). The CDR3 is 14 amino acids. V lost 4 bases to trimming and J lost 1 base, with 11 bases between them. In DNA, the CDR3 is TGTGCCAGCAGTTCTGGCCCAGGGTCCTACGAGCAGTACTTC. This codes for CASSSGPGSYEQYF.

This clone was seen more than once but under ten times. J is TRBJ1-1 and V is TRBV6-5; D perhaps matches TRBD1 (5 bases). This CDR3 is 14 amino acids long. Trimming removed 5 bases from V and 0 bases from J, with 10 bases in between. Germline CDR1 and CDR2: MNHEY and SVGAGI. CDR3 nucleotide sequence: TGTGCCAGCAGTAAGGACAACCTGAACACTGAAGCTTTCTTT. As protein: CASSKDNLNTEAFF.

This chain connects TRBV3-1 (or the pseudogene TRBV3-2) to TRBJ2-4; D is uncertain. V lost 8 bases and J lost 2, with 13 bases in between. From germline, CDR1 is LGHDT and CDR2 YNNKEL (reference sequence). This CDR3 has 14 residues. The CDR3 DNA is TGTGCCAGCGCCCCGGAGTCTTCCAAAAACATTCAGTACTTC. This sequence encodes CASAPESSKNIQYF.

The rearrangement uses TRBV10-3 and TRBJ1-4, with TRBD1 matching 12 bases. The CDR3 has 13 residues. From germline, CDR1 is ENHRY and CDR2 SYGVKD. V shed 11 bases and J 7 bases; nucleotides not matched to a gene: 5. In DNA form, the CDR3 reads TGTGCCTCCCGGGACAGGGGGCCTGAAAAACTGTTTTTT. It specifies CASRDRGPEKLFF.

This clone was picked up one time. This chain connects TRBV6-5 to TRBJ1-5; tentatively, D is TRBD1 (5 bases). Germline V lookup: CDR1 MNHEY, CDR2 SVGAGI. CDR3 size: 15 residues. The germline V and J ends were trimmed by 6 bases and 7 bases, with 19 bases remaining between them. CDR3 bases: TGTGCCAGCAGCCCAGTTGTTATGGGGCTCCAGCCCCAGCATTTT. This codes for CASSPVVMGLQPQHF.

The chain joins TRBV15 to TRBJ2-3; maybe TRBD1 (7 bases). The V gene's germline CDR1 is LNHNV and CDR2 YYDKDF (reference sequence). This CDR3 has 16 amino acids. With 0 bases removed from V and 2 bases from J, the gap between germline ends came to 12 bases. The CDR3 DNA reads TGTGCCACCAGCAGAGAGTACAGGGGACTCACAGATACGCAGTATTTT. Encoded protein: CATSREYRGLTDTQYF. Together with reference TRBV15 and TRBJ2-3, the CDR3 gives the full variable domain: DAMVIQNPRYQVTQFGKPVTLSCSQTLNHNVMYWYQQKSSQAPKLLFHYYDKDFNNEADTPDNFQSRRPNTSFCFLDIRSPGLGDTAMYLCATSREYRGLTDTQYFGPGTRLTVL.

A few counts support this clone. Relative to the germline gene, one junction end is altered; a read error may explain this. V is TRBV14 and J is TRBJ2-1, with D hard to call. CDR1 and CDR2 (germline): SGHDN, FVKESK. The CDR3 covers 14 residues. CDR3 in amino acids: CASRQGASYNEQFF. CDR3 DNA sequence: TGTGCCAGCAGACAAGGAGCCTCCTACAATGAGCAGTTCTTC.

V gene TRBV7-2 combines with J gene TRBJ1-5; the D is unclear. V shed 8 bases and J shed 1 base, with 6 bases lying between them. Per the germline V gene, CDR1 is SGHTA and CDR2 is FQGNSA. This CDR3 contains 12 residues. CDR3 sequence: CASRASNQPQHF. CDR3 in DNA: TGTGCCAGCCGAGCCAGCAATCAGCCCCAGCATTTT.